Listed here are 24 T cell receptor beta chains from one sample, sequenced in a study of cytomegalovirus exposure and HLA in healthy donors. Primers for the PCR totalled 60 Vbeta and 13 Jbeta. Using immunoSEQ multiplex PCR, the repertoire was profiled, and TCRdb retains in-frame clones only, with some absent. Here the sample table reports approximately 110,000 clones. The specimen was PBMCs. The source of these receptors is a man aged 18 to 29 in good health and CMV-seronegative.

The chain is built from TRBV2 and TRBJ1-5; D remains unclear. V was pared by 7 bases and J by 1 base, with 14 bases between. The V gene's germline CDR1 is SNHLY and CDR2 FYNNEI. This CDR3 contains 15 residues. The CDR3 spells CASMGRELSNQPQHF. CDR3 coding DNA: TGTGCCAGCATGGGGAGGGAATTAAGCAATCAGCCCCAGCATTTT.

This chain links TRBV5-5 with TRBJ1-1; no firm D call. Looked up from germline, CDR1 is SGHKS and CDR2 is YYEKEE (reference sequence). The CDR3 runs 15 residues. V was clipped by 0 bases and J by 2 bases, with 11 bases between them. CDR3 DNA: TGTGCCAGCAGCTTGGTTAGAGAGGGCAACACTGAAGCTTTCTTT. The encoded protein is CASSLVREGNTEAFF.

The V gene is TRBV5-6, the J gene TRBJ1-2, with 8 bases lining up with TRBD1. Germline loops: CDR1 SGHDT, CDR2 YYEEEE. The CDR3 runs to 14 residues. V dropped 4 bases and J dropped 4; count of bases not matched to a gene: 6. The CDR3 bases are TGTGCCAGCAGCCTAAAGGACAGGGCCTATGGCTACACCTTC. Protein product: CASSLKDRAYGYTF.

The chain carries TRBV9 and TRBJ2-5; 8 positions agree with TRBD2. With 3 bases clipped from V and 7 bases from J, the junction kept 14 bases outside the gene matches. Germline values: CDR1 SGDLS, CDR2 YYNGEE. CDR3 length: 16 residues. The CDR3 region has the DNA TGTGCCAGCAGCGAACTAGCGGAGCCCCCGGATGTGACCCAGTACTTC. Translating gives CASSELAEPPDVTQYF.

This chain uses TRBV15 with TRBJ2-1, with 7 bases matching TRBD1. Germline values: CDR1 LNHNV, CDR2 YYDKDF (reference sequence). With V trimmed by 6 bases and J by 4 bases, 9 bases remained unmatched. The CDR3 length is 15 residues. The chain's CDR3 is CATRAGQDWYNEQFF. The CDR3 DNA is TGTGCCACCAGGGCAGGACAGGACTGGTACAATGAGCAGTTCTTC.

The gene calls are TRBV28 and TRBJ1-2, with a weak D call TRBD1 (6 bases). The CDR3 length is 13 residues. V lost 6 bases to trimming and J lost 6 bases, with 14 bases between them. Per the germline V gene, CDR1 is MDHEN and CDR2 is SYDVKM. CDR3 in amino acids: CASSQEGVHGYTF. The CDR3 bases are TGTGCCAGCAGCCAAGAGGGGGTTCATGGCTACACCTTC.

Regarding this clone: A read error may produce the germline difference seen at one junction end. CDR3 DNA: TGCGCCAGTGGAGGCGGGGACTCCGACAATGAGCAGTTCTTC. Translated: CASGGGDSDNEQFF. This chain links TRBV5-1 with TRBJ2-1, with D possibly matching TRBD2 (6 bases). Germline values: CDR1 SGHRS, CDR2 YFSETQ. The CDR3 loop spans 14 amino acids.

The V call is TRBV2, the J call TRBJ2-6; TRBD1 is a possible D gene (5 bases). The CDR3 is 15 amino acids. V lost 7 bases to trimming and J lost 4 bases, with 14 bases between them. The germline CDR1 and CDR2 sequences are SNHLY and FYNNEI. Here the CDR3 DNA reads TGTGCCAGCAACAAGGGGCCTCGGGGGGCCAACGTCCTGACTTTC. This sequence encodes CASNKGPRGANVLTF.

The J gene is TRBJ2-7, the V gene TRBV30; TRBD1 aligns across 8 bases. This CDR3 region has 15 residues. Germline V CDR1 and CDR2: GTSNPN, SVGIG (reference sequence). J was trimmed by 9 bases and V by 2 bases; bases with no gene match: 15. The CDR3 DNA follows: TGTGCCTGGAGTCCCCGGGCAGGGGGCGGGCCAAGGCAGTACTTC. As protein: CAWSPRAGGGPRQYF.

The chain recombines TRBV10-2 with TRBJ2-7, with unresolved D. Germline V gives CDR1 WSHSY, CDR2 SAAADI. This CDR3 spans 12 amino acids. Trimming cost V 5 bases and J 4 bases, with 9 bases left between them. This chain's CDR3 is CASSLPGYEQYF. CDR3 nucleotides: TGCGCCAGCAGTTTACCCGGGTACGAGCAGTACTTC.

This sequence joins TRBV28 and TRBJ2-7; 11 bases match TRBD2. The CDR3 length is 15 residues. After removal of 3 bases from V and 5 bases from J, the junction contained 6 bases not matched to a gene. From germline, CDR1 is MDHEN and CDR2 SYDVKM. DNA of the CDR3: TGTGCCAGCAGTTTTAGGGCTAGCGGGAGGAACGAGCAGTACTTC. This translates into CASSFRASGRNEQYF.

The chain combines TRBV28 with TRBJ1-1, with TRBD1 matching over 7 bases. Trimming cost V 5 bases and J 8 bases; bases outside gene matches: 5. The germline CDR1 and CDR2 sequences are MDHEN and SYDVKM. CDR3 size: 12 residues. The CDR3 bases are TGTGCCAGCAGTGGAACAGGGGAGGAAGCTTTCTTT. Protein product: CASSGTGEEAFF.

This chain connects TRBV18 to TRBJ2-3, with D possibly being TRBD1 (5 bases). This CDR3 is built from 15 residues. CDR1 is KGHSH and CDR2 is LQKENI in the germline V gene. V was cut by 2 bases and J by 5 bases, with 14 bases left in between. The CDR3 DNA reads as TGTGCCAGCTCACCATTGCCAGGGTGGGGAGATACGCAGTATTTT. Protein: CASSPLPGWGDTQYF.

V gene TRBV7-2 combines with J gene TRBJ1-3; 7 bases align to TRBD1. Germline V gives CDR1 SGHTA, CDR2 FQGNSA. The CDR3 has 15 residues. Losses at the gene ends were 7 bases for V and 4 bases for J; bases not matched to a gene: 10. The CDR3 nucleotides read TGTGCCAGCACCACTACCACAGGGGCGGGAAACACCATATATTTT. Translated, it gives CASTTTTGAGNTIYF.

As DNA, the CDR3 is TGTGCCAGCCGGGGGGAGACTAACACCGGGGAGCTGTTTTTT. Its protein is CASRGETNTGELFF. The chain has TRBV11-2 and TRBJ2-2; 7 bases line up with TRBD2. The CDR3 contains 14 residues. CDR1 and CDR2 from the germline V gene are SGHAT and FQNNGV. V was clipped by 8 bases and J by 2 bases; unmatched bases: 5.

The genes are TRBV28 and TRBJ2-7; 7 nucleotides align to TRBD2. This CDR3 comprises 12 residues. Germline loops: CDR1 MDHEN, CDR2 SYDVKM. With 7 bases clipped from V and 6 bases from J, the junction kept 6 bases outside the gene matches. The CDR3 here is CASTSGGFEQYF. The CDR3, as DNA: TGTGCCAGCACTAGCGGAGGGTTCGAGCAGTACTTC.

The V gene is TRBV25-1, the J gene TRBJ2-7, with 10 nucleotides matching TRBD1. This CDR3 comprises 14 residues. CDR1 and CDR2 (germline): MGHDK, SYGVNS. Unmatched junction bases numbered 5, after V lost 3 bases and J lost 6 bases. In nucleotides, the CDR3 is TGTGCCAGCAGTGAGGTTGGGACAGGGGTCGAGCAGTACTTC. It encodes CASSEVGTGVEQYF.

The CDR3 spells CASSYAREVADTQYF. The CDR3 DNA sequence: TGTGCCAGCTCGTATGCGCGGGAGGTAGCAGATACGCAGTATTTT. The V and J genes are TRBV18 and TRBJ2-3; 8 positions match TRBD2. Germline loops: CDR1 KGHSH, CDR2 LQKENI. The J segment lost 4 bases and the V segment lost 6 bases, leaving 9 bases of the junction unmatched. The CDR3 runs 15 residues.

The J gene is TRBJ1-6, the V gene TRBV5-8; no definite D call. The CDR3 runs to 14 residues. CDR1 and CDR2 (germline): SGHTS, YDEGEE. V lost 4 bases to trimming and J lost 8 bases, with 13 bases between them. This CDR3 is CASSRRAPDSPLHF. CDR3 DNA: TGTGCCAGCAGCCGCCGAGCGCCCGATTCACCCCTCCACTTT.

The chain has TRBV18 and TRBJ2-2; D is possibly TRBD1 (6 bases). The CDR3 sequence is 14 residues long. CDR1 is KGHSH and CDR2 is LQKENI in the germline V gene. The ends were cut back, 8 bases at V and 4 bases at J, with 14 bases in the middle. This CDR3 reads CASQGLQGTGELFF. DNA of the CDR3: TGTGCCAGCCAGGGGTTACAGGGCACCGGGGAGCTGTTTTTT. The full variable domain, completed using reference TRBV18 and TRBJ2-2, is NAGVMQNPRHLVRRRGQEARLRCSPMKGHSHVYWYRQLPEEGLKFMVYLQKENIIDESGMPKERFSAEFPKEGPSILRIQQVVRGDSAAYFCASQGLQGTGELFFGEGSRLTVL.

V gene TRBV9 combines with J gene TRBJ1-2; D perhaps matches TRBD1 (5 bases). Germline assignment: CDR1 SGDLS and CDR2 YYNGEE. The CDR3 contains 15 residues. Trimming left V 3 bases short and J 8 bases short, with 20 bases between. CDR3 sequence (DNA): TGTGCCAGCAGCGCCACGCACTCGGGGGTGCGGGGCTACACCTTC. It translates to CASSATHSGVRGYTF.

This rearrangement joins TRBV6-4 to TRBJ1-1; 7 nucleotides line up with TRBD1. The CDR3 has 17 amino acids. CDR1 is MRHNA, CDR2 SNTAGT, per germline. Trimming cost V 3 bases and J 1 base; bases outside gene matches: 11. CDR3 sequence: CASSEVRGRPRNTEAFF. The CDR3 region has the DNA TGTGCCAGCAGTGAGGTTAGGGGGCGGCCCAGGAACACTGAAGCTTTCTTT.

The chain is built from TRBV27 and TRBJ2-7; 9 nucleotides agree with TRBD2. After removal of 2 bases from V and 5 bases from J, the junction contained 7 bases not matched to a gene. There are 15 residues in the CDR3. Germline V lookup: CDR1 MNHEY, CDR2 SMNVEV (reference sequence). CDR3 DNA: TGTGCCAGCAGTTTAGGGCGGCTAGCGGGAAACGAGCAGTACTTC. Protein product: CASSLGRLAGNEQYF.

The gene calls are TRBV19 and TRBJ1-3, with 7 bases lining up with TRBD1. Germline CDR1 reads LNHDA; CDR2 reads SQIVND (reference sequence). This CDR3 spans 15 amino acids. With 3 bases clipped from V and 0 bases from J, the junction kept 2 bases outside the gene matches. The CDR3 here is CASSIYRGSGNTIYF. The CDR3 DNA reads TGTGCCAGTAGTATCTACAGGGGCTCTGGAAACACCATATATTTT.